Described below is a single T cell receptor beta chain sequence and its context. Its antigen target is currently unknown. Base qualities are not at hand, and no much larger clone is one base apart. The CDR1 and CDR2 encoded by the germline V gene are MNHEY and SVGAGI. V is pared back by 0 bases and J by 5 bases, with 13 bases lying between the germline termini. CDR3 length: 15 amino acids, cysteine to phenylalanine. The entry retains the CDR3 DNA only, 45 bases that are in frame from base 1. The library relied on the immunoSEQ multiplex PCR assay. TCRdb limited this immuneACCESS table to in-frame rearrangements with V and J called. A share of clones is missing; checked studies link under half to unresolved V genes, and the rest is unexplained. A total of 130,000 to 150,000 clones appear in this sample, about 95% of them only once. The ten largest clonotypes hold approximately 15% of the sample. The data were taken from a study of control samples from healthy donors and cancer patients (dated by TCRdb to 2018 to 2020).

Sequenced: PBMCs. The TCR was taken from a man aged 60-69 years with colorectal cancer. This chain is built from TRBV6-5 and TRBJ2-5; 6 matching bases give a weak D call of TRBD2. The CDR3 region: CASSYSGGEWETQYF. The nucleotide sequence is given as TGTGCCAGCAGTTACTCGGGGGGAGAGTGGGAGACCCAGTACTTC.